What follows are 4 T cell receptor beta chains derived from one specimen sequenced in a study of shared clonotypes between healthy human individuals. The method was immunoSEQ multiplex PCR; TCRdb's version includes in-frame clones alone and lacks a portion of them. This sample has about 2.4 million clones; approximately 93% occur once, and the top ten carry approximately 0.35%. The sample taken for sequencing was naive CD4+ T cells from PBMCs. Subset specified: CD45RA+ positively selected. The receptors here all came from a man aged 18 to 29 in good health. Some clones in this sample may be carry-over from other donors' samples.

This CDR3 is CSSKGAFF. In nucleotides, the CDR3 is TGCAGCTCTAAGGGAGCTTTCTTT. This chain links TRBV20-1 with TRBJ1-1; D not certain. The CDR3 totals 8 residues. Germline assignment: CDR1 DFQATT and CDR2 SNEGSKA (reference sequence).

The CDR3 reads CASSLDLGGPGGYTF. CDR3 nucleotides: TGTGCCAGCAGCTTAGACCTAGGAGGGCCGGGAGGCTACACCTTC. The chain carries TRBV7-8 and TRBJ1-2; D unresolved. The CDR3 is made up of 15 amino acids. Germline V gene data show CDR1 as SGHVS and CDR2 as FQNEAQ. Trimming shortened V by 1 base and J by 8 bases, and 17 bases separated the two germline ends.

The gene calls are TRBV7-9 and TRBJ2-1; 10 bases match TRBD2. The germline V gene encodes CDR1 SEHNR and CDR2 FQNEAQ (reference sequence). The CDR3 runs 18 residues. Trimming at V came to 2 bases and at J to 8 bases, leaving 15 bases not matched to a gene. The CDR3 region has the DNA TGTGCCAGCAGCTTATCCTATTGGGAGCGGGAGGGCCTCCATGAGCAGTTCTTC. This encodes CASSLSYWEREGLHEQFF.

V is TRBV5-1 and J is TRBJ2-1; maybe TRBD1 (5 bases). Looked up from germline, CDR1 is SGHRS and CDR2 is YFSETQ. The CDR3 totals 15 residues. V lost 0 bases, J lost 3 bases, and 10 bases lay in between. CDR3 in amino acids: CASSLGLGDYNEQFF. Written as DNA, the CDR3 is TGCGCCAGCAGCTTGGGGCTAGGGGACTACAATGAGCAGTTCTTC.